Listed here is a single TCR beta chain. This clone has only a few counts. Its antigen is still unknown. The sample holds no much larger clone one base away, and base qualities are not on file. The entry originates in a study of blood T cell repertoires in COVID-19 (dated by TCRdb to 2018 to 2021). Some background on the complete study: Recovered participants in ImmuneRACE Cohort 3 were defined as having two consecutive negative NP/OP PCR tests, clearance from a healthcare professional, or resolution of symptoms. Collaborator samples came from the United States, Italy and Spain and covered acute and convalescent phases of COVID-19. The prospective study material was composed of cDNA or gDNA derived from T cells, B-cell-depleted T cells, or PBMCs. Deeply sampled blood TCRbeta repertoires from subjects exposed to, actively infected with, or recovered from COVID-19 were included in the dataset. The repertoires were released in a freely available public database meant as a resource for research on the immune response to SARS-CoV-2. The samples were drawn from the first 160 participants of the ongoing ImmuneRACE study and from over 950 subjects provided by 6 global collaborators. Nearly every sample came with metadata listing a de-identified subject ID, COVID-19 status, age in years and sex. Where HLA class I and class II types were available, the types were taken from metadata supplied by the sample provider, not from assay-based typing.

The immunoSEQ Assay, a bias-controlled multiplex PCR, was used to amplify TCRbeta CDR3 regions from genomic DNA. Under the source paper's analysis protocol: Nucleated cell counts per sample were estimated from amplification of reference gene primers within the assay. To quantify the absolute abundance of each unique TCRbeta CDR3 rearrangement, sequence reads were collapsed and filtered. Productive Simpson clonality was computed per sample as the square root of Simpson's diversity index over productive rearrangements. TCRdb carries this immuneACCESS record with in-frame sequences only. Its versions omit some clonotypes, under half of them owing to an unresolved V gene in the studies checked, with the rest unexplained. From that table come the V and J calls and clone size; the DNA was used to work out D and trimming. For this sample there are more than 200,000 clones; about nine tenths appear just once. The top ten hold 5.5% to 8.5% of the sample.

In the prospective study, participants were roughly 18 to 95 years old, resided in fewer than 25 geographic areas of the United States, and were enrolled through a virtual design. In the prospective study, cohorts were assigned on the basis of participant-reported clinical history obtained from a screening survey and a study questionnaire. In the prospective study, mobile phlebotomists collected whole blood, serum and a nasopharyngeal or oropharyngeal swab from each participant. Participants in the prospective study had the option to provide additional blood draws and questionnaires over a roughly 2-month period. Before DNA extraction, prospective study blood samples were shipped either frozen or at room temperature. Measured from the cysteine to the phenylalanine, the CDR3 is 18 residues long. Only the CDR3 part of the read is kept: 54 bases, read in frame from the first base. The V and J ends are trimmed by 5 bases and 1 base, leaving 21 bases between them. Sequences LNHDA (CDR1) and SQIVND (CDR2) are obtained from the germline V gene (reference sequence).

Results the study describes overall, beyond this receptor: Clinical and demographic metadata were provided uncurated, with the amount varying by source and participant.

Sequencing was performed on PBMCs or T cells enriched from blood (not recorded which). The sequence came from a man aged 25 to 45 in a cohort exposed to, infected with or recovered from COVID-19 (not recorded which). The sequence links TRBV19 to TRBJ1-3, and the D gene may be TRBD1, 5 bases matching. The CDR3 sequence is CASSRSGHGPFSGNTIYF. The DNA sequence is TGTGCCAGTAGTCGCTCCGGACACGGACCCTTTTCTGGAAACACCATATATTTT.